A selection of T cell receptor beta chains follows, all from one sample in a study of beta chain features in type 1 diabetes. Only in-frame clones appear in the TCRdb table, and some are missing; sequencing was by immunoSEQ multiplex PCR. The repertoire holds hundreds of thousands of clones, with roughly 11% as singletons. Input material: naive CD4+ T cells from blood. The receptors stem from a woman under 30 in good health. Both conserved end residues are part of each CDR3. The D gene is left open where the match is weak. Clone size appears in some rows only: once, few, many, or a class for an expanded clone.

D gene	V gene	J gene	clone size	CDR3 DNA	CDR3 protein
-	TRBV6-5	TRBJ2-1	few	TGTGCCAGTCCCCGGGACTTGCCCATCACTGAGCAGTTCTTC	CASPRDLPITEQFF
-	TRBV5-1	TRBJ2-3	-	TGCGCCAGCAGCTTCCCGGGGATGGATACGCAGTATTTT	CASSFPGMDTQYF
-	TRBV4-3	TRBJ1-2	few	TGCGCCAGCAGCCCCAGGAGTTCAAACTCCTATGGCTACACCTTC	CASSPRSSNSYGYTF
-	TRBV7-3	TRBJ1-1	few	TGTGCCAGCAGCTTAACAGGGGACGTGAACACTGAAGCTTTCTTT	CASSLTGDVNTEAFF
-	TRBV5-4	TRBJ2-5	-	TGTGCCAGCAGCTTGTGGGCGACGGAGACCCAGTACTTC	CASSLWATETQYF
TRBD1	TRBV19	TRBJ2-7	-	TGTGCCAGTCAGGACAGGGTTGGCGAGCAGTACTTC	CASQDRVGEQYF
-	TRBV7-9	TRBJ2-1	-	TGTGCCAGCAGTCGTCGTGGAGGGCTATCCTACAATGAGCAGTTCTTC	CASSRRGGLSYNEQFF
TRBD2	TRBV18	TRBJ2-4	few	TGTGCCAGCTCACCACCGAGCGGGAGGGATACAAACATTCAGTACTTC	CASSPPSGRDTNIQYF
-	TRBV9	TRBJ2-1	-	TGTGCCAGCGGCGGCAGGACCTACAATGAGCAGTTCTTC	CASGGRTYNEQFF
-	TRBV18	TRBJ1-2	-	TGTGCCAGCTCACCTTCACGGGATGGCTACACCTTC	CASSPSRDGYTF
TRBD1	TRBV4-3	TRBJ1-2	-	TGCGCCAGCAGGCCCCAGGGGGGGAACTATGGCTACACCTTC	CASRPQGGNYGYTF
TRBD1	TRBV7-2	TRBJ2-1	-	TGTGCCAGCAGTTTGCTCCCCAGGGACAGGGGCAATGAGCAGTTCTTC	CASSLLPRDRGNEQFF
TRBD1	TRBV5-1	TRBJ2-1	few	TGCGCCAGCAGCTTAATACCTCCGTCCGGGACAGGGGCCAGTGAGCAGTTCTTC	CASSLIPPSGTGASEQFF
-	TRBV9	TRBJ1-1	-	TGTGCCAGCAGCGCCCGTCCAGGGAACACTGAAGCTTTCTTT	CASSARPGNTEAFF
-	TRBV2	TRBJ2-5	-	TGTGCCAGCAGTGCCAGATCGGGACCTTGGGGGACCCAGTACTTC	CASSARSGPWGTQYF
-	TRBV7-9	TRBJ2-3	-	TGTGCCAGCAGCTTAAGACAGGATAGCACAGATACGCAGTATTTT	CASSLRQDSTDTQYF
-	TRBV4-1	TRBJ1-4	few	TGCGCCAGCAGCCCCGGTCCCGTCAGGGGAACTAATGAAAAACTGTTTTTT	CASSPGPVRGTNEKLFF
-	TRBV14	TRBJ2-3	few	TGTGCCAGCAGCCCAACCGCGGGCTACCGGGGGAGTACGCAGTATTTT	CASSPTAGYRGSTQYF
TRBD2	TRBV6-5	TRBJ2-5	few	TGTGCCAGCAGTTACTCGGGGGGGAGGGTAGAGACCCAGTACTTC	CASSYSGGRVETQYF
-	TRBV15	TRBJ2-1	-	TGTGCCACCAGCAGAGGGGGTCCTCTGGGGGGCACGAATGAGCAGTTCTTC	CATSRGGPLGGTNEQFF
-	TRBV4-3	TRBJ1-6	-	TGCGCCAGCAGCCAAGATCACAGGAATTCACCCCTCCACTTT	CASSQDHRNSPLHF
-	TRBV5-6	TRBJ1-3	-	TGTGCCAGCAGCCCTGACTACTCTGGAAACACCATATATTTT	CASSPDYSGNTIYF
-	TRBV18	TRBJ2-5	-	TGTGCCAGCTCACCCCAGTACCAAGAGACCCAGTACTTC	CASSPQYQETQYF
-	TRBV29-1	TRBJ2-3	-	TGCAGCGTGGATCTGGGTACAGATACGCAGTATTTT	CSVDLGTDTQYF
TRBD1	TRBV2	TRBJ1-4	few	TGTGCCGGCAGTAACCGGGACAGATCAACTAATGAAAAACTGTTTTTT	CAGSNRDRSTNEKLFF
-	TRBV10-3	TRBJ2-6	-	TGTGCCATCAGGATGGAGGGGACAACCTTCTTCTCTGGGGCCAACGTCCTGACTTTC	CAIRMEGTTFFSGANVLTF
-	TRBV30	TRBJ2-7	-	TGTGCCTGTAAACTCCCCTGGACAGATCAGTACTTC	CACKLPWTDQYF
-	TRBV7-8	TRBJ2-1	few	TGTGCCAGCAGTCGCTCACCCCGTGGGGCCTACAATGAGCAGTTCTTC	CASSRSPRGAYNEQFF
-	TRBV5-1	TRBJ2-5	few	TGCGCCAGCAGCACACGTTTGCGGGGCCAGGAGACCCAGTACTTC	CASSTRLRGQETQYF
-	TRBV5-1	TRBJ2-1	-	TGCGCCAGCAGCAGGCCCCCCTACAATGAGCAGTTCTTC	CASSRPPYNEQFF
-	TRBV9	TRBJ2-1	few	TGTGCCAGCAGCGTTGGGCGGAGCTCCTACAATGAGCAGTTCTTC	CASSVGRSSYNEQFF
-	TRBV7-6	TRBJ2-1	-	TGTGCCAGCAGCTTATCTCGATACAATGAGCAGTTCTTC	CASSLSRYNEQFF
TRBD1	TRBV15	TRBJ2-4	few	TGTGCCACAAAAGACAGGGGCCGAAGTAAAAACATTCAGTACTTC	CATKDRGRSKNIQYF
-	TRBV29-1	TRBJ1-2	few	TGCAGCGTTGAATTTTTCCCATATGGCTACACCTTC	CSVEFFPYGYTF
-	TRBV29-1	TRBJ1-5	few	TGCAGCGTTCTAGGTGACAGTAATCAGCCCCAGCATTTT	CSVLGDSNQPQHF
TRBD2	TRBV4-2	TRBJ2-2	few	TGTGCCAGCAGCCAAGACAGACTAGCGATGTGGGAGCTGTTTTTT	CASSQDRLAMWELFF
-	TRBV5-4	TRBJ1-4	few	TGTGCCAGCAGCCCGTCGAAGGGAAGTGAAAAACTGTTTTTT	CASSPSKGSEKLFF
-	TRBV6-5	TRBJ2-6	once	TGTGCCAGCAGTCGAAGCTCATCTGGGGCCAACGTCCTGACTTTC	CASSRSSSGANVLTF
-	TRBV10-3	TRBJ2-5	few	TGTGCCATCAGTGAGAGGGAGGCTGTGGAGACCCAGTACTTC	CAISEREAVETQYF
-	TRBV28	TRBJ2-3	-	TGTGCCAGCAGTTTACGGGATACGCAGTATTTT	CASSLRDTQYF
-	TRBV9	TRBJ2-1	few	TGTGCCAGCAGCCCCCGGGGCGAGGTCAGCTCCTACAATGAGCAGTTCTTC	CASSPRGEVSSYNEQFF
-	TRBV30	TRBJ2-7	many	TGTGCCTGGAGTCTCCGACCACGGCGGGAGCAGTACTTC	CAWSLRPRREQYF
TRBD1	TRBV29-1	TRBJ2-5	-	TGCAGCGTGGAGACAGGGTTTCTTCAAGAGACCCAGTACTTC	CSVETGFLQETQYF
-	TRBV6-5	TRBJ2-5	few	TGTGCCAGCTTTGGAGAGACCCAGTACTTC	CASFGETQYF
-	TRBV4-2	TRBJ2-5	few	TGTGCCAGCAGCCAAGATTTAGGACGGGTGCAAGAGACCCAGTACTTC	CASSQDLGRVQETQYF
TRBD1	TRBV4-1	TRBJ1-5	-	TGCGCCAGCACCCTGACAGGGGGAGGAGGCAATCAGCCCCAGCATTTT	CASTLTGGGGNQPQHF
-	TRBV7-9	TRBJ2-2	few	TGTGCCAGCAGCTTAACGAACACCGGGGAGCTGTTTTTT	CASSLTNTGELFF
-	TRBV19	TRBJ1-5	-	TGTGCCAGTAGTAGAGACAGGAGGAATCAGCCCCAGCATTTT	CASSRDRRNQPQHF
-	TRBV18	TRBJ2-1	few	TGTGCCAGCTCCCTCGGACACGGCTCCTACAATGAGCAGTTCTTC	CASSLGHGSYNEQFF